This T cell receptor (beta chain) was sequenced during a study of cytomegalovirus exposure and HLA in healthy donors. The table came from immunoSEQ multiplex PCR; TCRdb's copy has only in-frame clones and leaves some out. The table shows about 130,000 clones, with just under 90% occurring only once. Donors came from a validation cohort of over 100 subjects, distinct from the first 666-subject cohort. Whole-study results and caveats: The study listed under 200 cytomegalovirus-associated TCR beta chains. Within the 130 or so validation repertoires, first-cohort TCR clusters tended to co-occur, according to a later analysis. For cytomegalovirus status, the classifier reportedly gave diagnoses with high specificity and sensitivity.

A remark on this clone: Its antigen is currently unknown.

Sequencing used PBMCs. The clonotype comes from a woman in her 30s in good health and CMV-seropositive.

The CDR3 nucleotides are TGCGCCAGCAGCCTGGACAGGCCTGGGACTGAAGCTTTCTTT. Amino acids: CASSLDRPGTEAFF. This chain links TRBV5-1 with TRBJ1-1, with 7 bases identical to TRBD1. The CDR3 totals 14 residues. Trimming took 4 bases from V and 5 from J; bases not matched to a gene: 8. The germline gives CDR1 SGHRS, CDR2 YFSETQ.